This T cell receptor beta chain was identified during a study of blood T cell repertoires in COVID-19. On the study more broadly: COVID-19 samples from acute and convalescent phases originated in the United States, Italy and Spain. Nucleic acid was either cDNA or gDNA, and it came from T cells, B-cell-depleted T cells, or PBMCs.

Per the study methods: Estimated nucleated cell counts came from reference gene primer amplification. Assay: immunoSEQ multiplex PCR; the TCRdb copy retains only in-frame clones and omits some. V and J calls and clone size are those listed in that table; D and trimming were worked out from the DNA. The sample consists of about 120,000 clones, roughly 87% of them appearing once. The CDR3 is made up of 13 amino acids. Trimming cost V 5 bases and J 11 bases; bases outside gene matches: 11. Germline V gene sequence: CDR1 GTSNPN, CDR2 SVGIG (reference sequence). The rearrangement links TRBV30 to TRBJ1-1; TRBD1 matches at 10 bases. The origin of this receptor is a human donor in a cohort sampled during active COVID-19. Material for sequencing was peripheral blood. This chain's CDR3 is CAWGGQGGVRAFF. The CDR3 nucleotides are TGTGCCTGGGGAGGACAGGGGGGAGTAAGGGCTTTCTTT.